This T cell receptor beta chain was documented in a study of T cell clonotyping in hematopoietic cell transplantation. The CDR3 consists of 15 residues. Trimming removed 6 bases from V and 4 bases from J; junction bases left unmatched: 5. Germline loops: CDR1 SGHTA, CDR2 FQGNSA. Repertoires were generated with immunoSEQ multiplex PCR, while TCRdb's copy carries only in-frame clones and drops some. The table includes roughly 40,000 clones, approximately 95% detected once. This sequence originates from a man between 25 and 39 years old in good health. Some clones in this sample may be carry-over from other donors' samples. The chain links TRBV7-2 to TRBJ2-3; 12 nucleotides align to TRBD2. The specimen was peripheral blood mononuclear cells. The CDR3 sequence is CASSGLAGKADTQYF. DNA of the CDR3: TGTGCCAGCAGTGGACTAGCGGGAAAGGCAGATACGCAGTATTTT.